Following are 18 T cell receptor beta chains from one sample sequenced in a study of blood T cell repertoires in COVID-19. Sequenced by immunoSEQ multiplex PCR; TCRdb stores in-frame clones only, minus some. The table has about 280,000 clones, about nine tenths seen once. The sequencing sample was made of PBMCs or T cells enriched from blood (not recorded which). These receptors were taken from a woman aged 25 to 39 with acute COVID-19.

This clone has just one count. V and J are TRBV9 and TRBJ2-5, with 10 bases that match TRBD2. The CDR3 contains 16 residues. Unmatched junction bases numbered 5, after V lost 0 bases and J lost 3 bases. Germline-derived CDR1 and CDR2 are SGDLS and YYNGEE. The CDR3 DNA sequence: TGTGCCAGCAGCGTAGCAGCGGGAGGGCCAGAAGAGACCCAGTACTTC. Translating gives CASSVAAGGPEETQYF.

The rearrangement uses TRBV28 and TRBJ1-6; 8 positions agree with TRBD1. The CDR3 contains 14 residues. Germline CDR1 and CDR2: MDHEN and SYDVKM. Trimming removed 7 bases from V and 7 bases from J; junction bases left unmatched: 6. As DNA, the CDR3 is TGTGCCAGCACCTCAGGACAGGGAAATTCACCCCTCCACTTT. It codes for CASTSGQGNSPLHF.

V usage is TRBV19 and J usage is TRBJ2-5; 9 bases are shared with TRBD2. The germline gives CDR1 LNHDA, CDR2 SQIVND (reference sequence). V was clipped by 2 bases and J by 3 bases; unmatched bases: 7. This CDR3 is 16 amino acids long. The CDR3 DNA sequence: TGTGCCAGTAGTATACGTCCAGCGGGAGGCGAAGAGACCCAGTACTTC. Protein product: CASSIRPAGGEETQYF.

The chain recombines TRBV12-3 or TRBV12-4 with TRBJ2-7, with 7 bases fitting TRBD1. The CDR3 runs to 13 residues. With V trimmed by 3 bases and J by 3 bases, 2 bases remained unmatched. Written as DNA, the CDR3 is TGTGCCAGCAGTTTGCCAGGGGGCTACGAGCAGTACTTC. Its translation: CASSLPGGYEQYF.

The chain uses TRBV5-1 and TRBJ1-2; 8 positions match TRBD1. This CDR3 has 14 residues. With V trimmed by 4 bases and J by 8 bases, 10 bases remained unmatched. Germline assignment: CDR1 SGHRS and CDR2 YFSETQ. CDR3 sequence (DNA): TGCGCCAGCAGCCAATATCAACAGGGGGGAGGCTACACCTTC. Its protein product is CASSQYQQGGGYTF.

This clone has only one observation. The V gene is TRBV2, the J gene TRBJ2-3; D gene ambiguous. Trimming cost V 6 bases and J 6 bases, with 16 bases left between them. This CDR3 comprises 14 residues. Germline lookup yields CDR1 SNHLY and CDR2 FYNNEI. The CDR3 DNA reads TGTGCCAGCAGCCTACTGAACTCCCCGGATACGCAGTATTTT. This translates into CASSLLNSPDTQYF. Looking up the rest from reference TRBV2 and TRBJ2-3 gives the full variable domain: EPEVTQTPSHQVTQMGQEVILRCVPISNHLYFYWYRQILGQKVEFLVSFYNNEISEKSEIFDDQFSVERPDGSNFTLKIRSTKLEDSAMYFCASSLLNSPDTQYFGPGTRLTVL.

The chain couples TRBV6-5 to TRBJ1-5, with D unclear. The CDR3 extends over 14 amino acids. Germline V gene data show CDR1 as MNHEY and CDR2 as SVGAGI. V was clipped by 2 bases and J by 3 bases, with 8 bases between them. Written as DNA, the CDR3 is TGTGCCAGCAGTTACGCAGGTTCCAATCAGCCCCAGCATTTT. Translating gives CASSYAGSNQPQHF.

The V call is TRBV4-1, the J call TRBJ2-1, with TRBD2 identical over 10 bases. V lost 1 base to trimming and J lost 0 bases; unmatched junction nucleotides: 9. The length of the CDR3 is 19 residues. Germline V gene data show CDR1 as MGHRA and CDR2 as YSYEKL. The CDR3 reads CASSQGRLAGRSSYNEQFF. In DNA form, the CDR3 reads TGCGCCAGCAGCCAAGGGCGACTAGCGGGCCGGAGCTCCTACAATGAGCAGTTCTTC.

This clone was detected only once. The rearrangement links TRBV7-2 to TRBJ2-7; D gene unclear. Looked up from germline, CDR1 is SGHTA and CDR2 is FQGNSA. Trimming took 0 bases from V and 2 from J, leaving 17 bases between them. The CDR3 contains 17 residues. CDR3 sequence: CASSLARQAVFPYEQYF. CDR3 in DNA: TGTGCCAGCAGCTTAGCGAGACAAGCCGTGTTTCCCTACGAGCAGTACTTC.

The V and J genes are TRBV2 and TRBJ2-7; TRBD2 aligns across 9 bases. CDR1 SNHLY and CDR2 FYNNEI come from the germline V gene. V was pared by 4 bases and J by 6 bases, with 4 bases of the junction left unmatched. The CDR3 contains 13 residues. CDR3 loop: CASSVLAGSEQYF. DNA for the CDR3: TGTGCCAGCAGTGTGCTAGCGGGATCCGAGCAGTACTTC.

The J gene is TRBJ1-5, the V gene TRBV18, with 11 bases aligning to TRBD1. The CDR3 is made up of 17 amino acids. The V gene's germline CDR1 is KGHSH and CDR2 LQKENI. Losses at the gene ends were 5 bases for V and 0 bases for J; bases not matched to a gene: 6. CDR3 nucleotides: TGTGCCAGCTCATCCGGGACAGGGGGTTCTAGCAATCAGCCCCAGCATTTT. This codes for CASSSGTGGSSNQPQHF. Full variable domain (remainder filled in from reference TRBV18 and TRBJ1-5): NAGVMQNPRHLVRRRGQEARLRCSPMKGHSHVYWYRQLPEEGLKFMVYLQKENIIDESGMPKERFSAEFPKEGPSILRIQQVVRGDSAAYFCASSSGTGGSSNQPQHFGDGTRLSIL.

The chain carries TRBV7-6 and TRBJ1-3; D might be TRBD1 (6 bases). Germline assignment: CDR1 SGHVS and CDR2 FNYEAQ. Trimming left V 8 bases short and J 0 bases short, with 14 bases between. The CDR3 runs 15 residues. CDR3 sequence (DNA): TGTGCCAGCTCACCCGGGGACACCTCTGGAAACACCATATATTTT. Translation: CASSPGDTSGNTIYF.

CDR3 coding DNA: TGTGCCAGCAGTCCGAGCTCTGGAAACACCATATATTTT. This gives the protein CASSPSSGNTIYF. The chain uses TRBV28 and TRBJ1-3, with D unresolved. Germline loops: CDR1 MDHEN, CDR2 SYDVKM. The length of the CDR3 is 13 residues. V was clipped by 5 bases and J by 0 bases, with 5 bases between them.

The chain combines TRBV11-2 with TRBJ2-1, with a possible D match to TRBD2 (7 bases). The CDR3 is made up of 16 amino acids. Deletions cut 5 bases from V and 4 bases from J, with 18 bases between. Germline values: CDR1 SGHAT, CDR2 FQNNGV. The CDR3 spells CASSLQGAGAYNEQFF. The DNA of the CDR3 is TGTGCCAGCAGCCTACAGGGCGCGGGGGCTTACAATGAGCAGTTCTTC. Combining the CDR3 with reference TRBV11-2 and TRBJ2-1 gives the whole variable domain EAGVAQSPRYKIIEKRQSVAFWCNPISGHATLYWYQQILGQGPKLLIQFQNNGVVDDSQLPKDRFSAERLKGVDSTLKIQPAKLEDSAVYLCASSLQGAGAYNEQFFGPGTRLTVL.

This clone turned up a few times. The chain carries TRBV11-2 and TRBJ2-1, with D uncertain. With 5 bases removed from V and 9 bases from J, the gap between germline ends came to 11 bases. Germline loops: CDR1 SGHAT, CDR2 FQNNGV. This CDR3 contains 12 residues. The CDR3 sequence: CASSPIPGEQFF. The CDR3 region has the DNA TGTGCCAGCAGCCCGATACCAGGTGAGCAGTTCTTC.

V and J are TRBV28 and TRBJ1-6, with 9 nucleotides matching TRBD1. The junction had 5 bases not matched to a gene; V was cut back by 6 bases and J by 5 bases. Germline assignment: CDR1 MDHEN and CDR2 SYDVKM. This CDR3 region has 15 residues. The CDR3 DNA reads as TGTGCCAGCAGCTCCGGACAGGGGAATAATTCACCCCTCCACTTT. As protein: CASSSGQGNNSPLHF.

The V gene is TRBV18, the J gene TRBJ2-5; possible D gene TRBD1, 5 bases. The length of the CDR3 is 14 residues. Trimming pared 2 bases from V and 10 bases from J, leaving 17 bases between. Germline loops: CDR1 KGHSH, CDR2 LQKENI. CDR3 loop: CASSPGSRVDLQYF. The CDR3 DNA reads TGTGCCAGCTCACCAGGGTCCAGGGTGGACCTCCAGTACTTC. Full variable domain (rest looked up from reference TRBV18 and TRBJ2-5): NAGVMQNPRHLVRRRGQEARLRCSPMKGHSHVYWYRQLPEEGLKFMVYLQKENIIDESGMPKERFSAEFPKEGPSILRIQQVVRGDSAAYFCASSPGSRVDLQYFGPGTRLLVL.

V is TRBV27 and J is TRBJ2-7, with 8 bases aligning to TRBD1. V gave up 6 bases and J gave up 7 bases; unmatched junction bases: 23. This CDR3 is 18 amino acids long. Germline V gives CDR1 MNHEY, CDR2 SMNVEV (reference sequence). CDR3 amino acids: CASRATFEAGTGNEEQYF. For the CDR3, the DNA is TGTGCCAGCAGAGCAACCTTCGAGGCAGGGACAGGCAATGAGGAGCAGTACTTC.